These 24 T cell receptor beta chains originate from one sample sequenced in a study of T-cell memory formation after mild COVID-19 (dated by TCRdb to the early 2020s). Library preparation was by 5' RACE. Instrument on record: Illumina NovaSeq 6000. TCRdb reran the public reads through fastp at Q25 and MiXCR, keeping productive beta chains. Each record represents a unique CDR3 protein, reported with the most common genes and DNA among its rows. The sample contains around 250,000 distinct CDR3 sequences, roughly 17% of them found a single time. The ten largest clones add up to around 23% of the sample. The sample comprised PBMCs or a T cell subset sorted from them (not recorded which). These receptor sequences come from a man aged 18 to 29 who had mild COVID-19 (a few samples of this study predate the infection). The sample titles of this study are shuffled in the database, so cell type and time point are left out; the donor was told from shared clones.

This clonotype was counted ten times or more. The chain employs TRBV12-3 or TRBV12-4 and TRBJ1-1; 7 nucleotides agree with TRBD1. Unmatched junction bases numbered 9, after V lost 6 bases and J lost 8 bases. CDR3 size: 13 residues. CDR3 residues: CASSLDRTTEAFF. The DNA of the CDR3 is TGTGCCAGCAGCCTGGACAGGACGACCGAAGCTTTCTTT.

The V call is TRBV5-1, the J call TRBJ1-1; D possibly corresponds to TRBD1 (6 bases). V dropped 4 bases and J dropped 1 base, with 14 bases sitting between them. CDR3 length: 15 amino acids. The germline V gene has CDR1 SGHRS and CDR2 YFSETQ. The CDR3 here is CASSQRSGANTEAFF. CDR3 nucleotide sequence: TGCGCCAGCAGCCAAAGATCAGGGGCGAACACTGAAGCTTTCTTT.

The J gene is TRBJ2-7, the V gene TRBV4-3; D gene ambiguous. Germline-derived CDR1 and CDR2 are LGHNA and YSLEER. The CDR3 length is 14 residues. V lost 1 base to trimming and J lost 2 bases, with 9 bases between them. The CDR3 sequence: CASSQATRPYEQYF. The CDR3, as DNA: TGCGCCAGCAGCCAAGCAACTCGCCCCTACGAGCAGTACTTC.

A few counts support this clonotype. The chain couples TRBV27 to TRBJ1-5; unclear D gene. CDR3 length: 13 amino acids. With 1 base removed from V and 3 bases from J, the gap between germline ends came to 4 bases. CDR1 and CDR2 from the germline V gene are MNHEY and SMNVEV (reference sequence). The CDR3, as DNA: TGTGCCAGCAGTTTATGGAACAATCAGCCCCAGCATTTT. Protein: CASSLWNNQPQHF.

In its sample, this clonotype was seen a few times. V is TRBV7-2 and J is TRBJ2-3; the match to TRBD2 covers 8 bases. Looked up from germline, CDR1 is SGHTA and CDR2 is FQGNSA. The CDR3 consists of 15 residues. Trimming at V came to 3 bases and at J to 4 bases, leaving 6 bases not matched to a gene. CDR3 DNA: TGTGCCAGCAGCTTGGACGGCGGGGGGCCAGATACGCAGTATTTT. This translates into CASSLDGGGPDTQYF.

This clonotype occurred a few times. In nucleotides, the CDR3 is TGTGCCAGCAGCTGGGCAGGGGGTGGACTGAACATTCAGTACTTC. Amino acids: CASSWAGGGLNIQYF. The rearrangement links TRBV5-5 to TRBJ2-4; 7 bases map to TRBD1. From germline, CDR1 is SGHKS and CDR2 YYEKEE (reference sequence). CDR3 size: 15 residues. Trimming at V came to 3 bases and at J to 7 bases, leaving 10 bases not matched to a gene.

The CDR3 sequence: CASSASGGYTDTQYF. As DNA, the CDR3 is TGTGCCAGCAGTGCCTCAGGGGGATACACAGATACGCAGTATTTT. V gene TRBV25-1 combines with J gene TRBJ2-3; TRBD1 matches 7 bases. The V gene end was trimmed by 4 bases and the J gene end by 2 bases; junction bases not matched to a gene: 6. Germline CDR1 and CDR2: MGHDK and SYGVNS. CDR3 size: 15 residues.

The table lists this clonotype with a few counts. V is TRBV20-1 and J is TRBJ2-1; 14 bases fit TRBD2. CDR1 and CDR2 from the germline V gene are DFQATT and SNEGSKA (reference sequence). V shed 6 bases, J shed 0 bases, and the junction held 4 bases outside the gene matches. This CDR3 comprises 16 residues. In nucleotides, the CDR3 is TGCAGTGCCGTGACTAGCGGGGGGGTCTCCTACAATGAGCAGTTCTTC. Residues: CSAVTSGGVSYNEQFF.

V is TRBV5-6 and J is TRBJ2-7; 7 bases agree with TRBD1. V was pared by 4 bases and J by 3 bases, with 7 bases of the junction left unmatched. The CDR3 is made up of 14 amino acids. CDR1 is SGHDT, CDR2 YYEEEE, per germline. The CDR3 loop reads CASSPGQIHYEQYF. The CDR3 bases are TGTGCCAGCAGCCCGGGACAGATACACTACGAGCAGTACTTC.

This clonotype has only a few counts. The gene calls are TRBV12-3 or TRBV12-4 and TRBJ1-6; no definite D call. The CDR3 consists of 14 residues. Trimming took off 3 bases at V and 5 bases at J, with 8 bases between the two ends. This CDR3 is CASSLEADNSPLHF. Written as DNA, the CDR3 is TGTGCCAGCAGTTTGGAGGCCGATAATTCACCCCTCCACTTT.

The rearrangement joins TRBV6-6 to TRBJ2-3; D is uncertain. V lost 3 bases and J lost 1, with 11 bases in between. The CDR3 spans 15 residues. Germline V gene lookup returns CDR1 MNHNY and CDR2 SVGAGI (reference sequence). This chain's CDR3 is CASSYAYPRTDTQYF. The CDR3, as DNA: TGTGCCAGCAGTTATGCCTACCCCCGCACAGATACGCAGTATTTT.

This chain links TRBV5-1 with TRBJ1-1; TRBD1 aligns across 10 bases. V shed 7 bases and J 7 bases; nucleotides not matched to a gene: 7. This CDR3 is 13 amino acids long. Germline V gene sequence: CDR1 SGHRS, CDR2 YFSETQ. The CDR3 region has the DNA TGCGCCAGCGGCCCCGACAGGGGGCATGAAGCTTTCTTT. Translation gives CASGPDRGHEAFF.

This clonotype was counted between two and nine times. The CDR3 nucleotides read TGTGCCACCAGCAGAGATCCCCCTCGACAGTACCAAGAGACCCAGTACTTC. It is translated as CATSRDPPRQYQETQYF. The chain recombines TRBV15 with TRBJ2-5, with a possible D match to TRBD1 (5 bases). Germline CDR1 reads LNHNV; CDR2 reads YYDKDF (reference sequence). Trimming took 0 bases from V and 0 from J, leaving 14 bases between them. This CDR3 comprises 17 residues.

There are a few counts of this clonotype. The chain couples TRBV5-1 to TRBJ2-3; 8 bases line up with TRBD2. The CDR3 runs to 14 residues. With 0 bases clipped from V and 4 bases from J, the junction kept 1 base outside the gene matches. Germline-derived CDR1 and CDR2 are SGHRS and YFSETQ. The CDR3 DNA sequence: TGCGCCAGCAGCTTGGACGGGGGGGCAGATACGCAGTATTTT. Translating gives CASSLDGGADTQYF. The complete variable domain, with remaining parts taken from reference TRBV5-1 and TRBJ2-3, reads KAGVTQTPRYLIKTRGQQVTLSCSPISGHRSVSWYQQTPGQGLQFLFEYFSETQRNKGNFPGRFSGRQFSNSRSEMNVSTLELGDSALYLCASSLDGGADTQYFGPGTRLTVL.

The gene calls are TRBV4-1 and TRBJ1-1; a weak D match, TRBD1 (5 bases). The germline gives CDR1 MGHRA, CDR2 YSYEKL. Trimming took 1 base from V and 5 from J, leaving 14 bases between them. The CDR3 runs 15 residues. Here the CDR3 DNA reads TGCGCCAGCAGCCAAGGGCAGGGCCGCATTACTGAAGCTTTCTTT. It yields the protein CASSQGQGRITEAFF.

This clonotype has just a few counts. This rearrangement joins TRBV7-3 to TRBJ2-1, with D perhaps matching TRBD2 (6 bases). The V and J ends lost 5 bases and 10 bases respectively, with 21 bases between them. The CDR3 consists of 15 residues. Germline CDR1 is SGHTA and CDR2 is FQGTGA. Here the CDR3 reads CASSLEIAGPREQFF. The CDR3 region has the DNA TGTGCCAGCAGCCTCGAGATCGCGGGGCCCCGGGAGCAGTTCTTC.

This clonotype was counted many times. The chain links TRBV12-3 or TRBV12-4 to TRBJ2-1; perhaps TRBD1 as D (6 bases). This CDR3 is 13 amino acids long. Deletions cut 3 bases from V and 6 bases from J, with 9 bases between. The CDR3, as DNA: TGTGCCAGCAGTTTTGGGGGCCGCAATGAGCAGTTCTTC. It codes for CASSFGGRNEQFF.

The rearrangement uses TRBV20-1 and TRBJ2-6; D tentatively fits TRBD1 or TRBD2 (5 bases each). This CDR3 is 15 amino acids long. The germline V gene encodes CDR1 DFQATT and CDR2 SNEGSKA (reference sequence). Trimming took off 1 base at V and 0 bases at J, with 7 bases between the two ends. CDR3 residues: CSARGGNSGANVLTF. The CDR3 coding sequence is TGCAGTGCTAGAGGGGGGAACTCTGGGGCCAACGTCCTGACTTTC.

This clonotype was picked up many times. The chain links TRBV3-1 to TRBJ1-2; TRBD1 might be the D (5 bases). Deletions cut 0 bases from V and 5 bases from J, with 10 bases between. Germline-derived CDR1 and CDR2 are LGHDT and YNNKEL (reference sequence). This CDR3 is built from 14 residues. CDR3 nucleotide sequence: TGTGCCAGCAGCCAAGATCAGACAGCGTATGGCTACACCTTC. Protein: CASSQDQTAYGYTF. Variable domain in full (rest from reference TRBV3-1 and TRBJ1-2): DTAVSQTPKYLVTQMGNDKSIKCEQNLGHDTMYWYKQDSKKFLKIMFSYNNKELIINETVPNRFSPKSPDKAHLNLHINSLELGDSAVYFCASSQDQTAYGYTFGSGTRLTVV.

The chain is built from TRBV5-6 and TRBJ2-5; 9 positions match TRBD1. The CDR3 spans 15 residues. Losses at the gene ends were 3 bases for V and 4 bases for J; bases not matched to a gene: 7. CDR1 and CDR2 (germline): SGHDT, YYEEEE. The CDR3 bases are TGTGCCAGCAGCTGGGGGACAGGGATCGGAGAGACCCAGTACTTC. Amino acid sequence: CASSWGTGIGETQYF.

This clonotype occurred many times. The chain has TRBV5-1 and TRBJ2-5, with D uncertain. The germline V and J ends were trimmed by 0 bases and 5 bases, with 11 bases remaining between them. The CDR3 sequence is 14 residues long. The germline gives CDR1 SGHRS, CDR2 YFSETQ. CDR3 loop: CASSLVPPGETQYF. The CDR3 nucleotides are TGCGCCAGCAGCTTGGTTCCCCCCGGGGAGACCCAGTACTTC.

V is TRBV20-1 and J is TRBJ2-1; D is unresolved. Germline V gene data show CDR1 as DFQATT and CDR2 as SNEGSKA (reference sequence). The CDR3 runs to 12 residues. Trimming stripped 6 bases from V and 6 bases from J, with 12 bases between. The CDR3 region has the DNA TGCAGTGCCACCAGACGGGTCAATGAGCAGTTCTTC. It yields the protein CSATRRVNEQFF.

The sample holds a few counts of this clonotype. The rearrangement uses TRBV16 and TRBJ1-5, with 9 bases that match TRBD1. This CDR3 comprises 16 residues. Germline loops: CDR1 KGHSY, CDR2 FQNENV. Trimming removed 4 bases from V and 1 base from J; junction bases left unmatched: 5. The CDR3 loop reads CASSLGTGSSNQPQHF. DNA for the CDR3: TGTGCCAGCAGCCTAGGGACAGGGTCCAGCAATCAGCCCCAGCATTTT.

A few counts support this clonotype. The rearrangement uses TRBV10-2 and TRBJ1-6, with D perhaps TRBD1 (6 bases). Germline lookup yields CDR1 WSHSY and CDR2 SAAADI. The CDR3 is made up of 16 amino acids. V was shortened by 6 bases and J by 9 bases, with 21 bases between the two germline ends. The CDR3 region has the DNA TGCGCCAGCAGCCCACAGGGTTCCCTAGGTGGTTCACCCCTCCACTTT. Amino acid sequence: CASSPQGSLGGSPLHF.